This T cell receptor (beta chain) was documented in a study of identical twins. Regarding the study as a whole: Cord blood beta clonotypes that were abundant carried fewer insertions, and memory repertoires showed no such trend.

This clonotype was seen at least ten times. The target antigen is unknown. One entry per CDR3 protein results from TCRdb running MiXCR on the 5' RACE reads. The sample lists about 520,000 distinct CDR3 sequences, about 20% occurring once. The CDR3 runs 15 residues. Germline V CDR1 and CDR2: SQVTM, ANQGSEA. The V end was cut by 6 bases, the J end by 4 bases, with 21 bases between. The data also belong to a second study, concerning T cells expressing NK-cell markers. That paper adds: The share of CD8+ T cells held by dominant NKG2C+ clonotypes was 1.0-7.0% in over 5 donors.

The source material was CD4+ T cells sorted from blood. The chain uses TRBV29-1 and TRBJ1-2, with D perhaps matching TRBD1 (5 bases). The receptor was derived from a woman younger than 30 in good health. CDR3 sequence: CSVPIPEGKLYGYTF. DNA of the CDR3: TGCAGCGTCCCCATCCCAGAGGGGAAACTCTATGGCTACACCTTC.